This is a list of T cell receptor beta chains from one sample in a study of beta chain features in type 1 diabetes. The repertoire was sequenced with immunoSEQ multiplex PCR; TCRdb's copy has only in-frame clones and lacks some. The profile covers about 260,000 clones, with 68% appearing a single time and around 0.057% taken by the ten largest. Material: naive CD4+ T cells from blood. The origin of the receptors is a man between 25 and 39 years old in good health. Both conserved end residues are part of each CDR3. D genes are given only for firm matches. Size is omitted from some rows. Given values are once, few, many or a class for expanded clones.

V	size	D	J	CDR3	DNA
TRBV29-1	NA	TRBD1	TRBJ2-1	CSVAGQGAREQFF	TGCAGCGTCGCCGGACAGGGGGCGCGGGAGCAGTTCTTC
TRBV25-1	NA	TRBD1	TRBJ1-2	CASSSGGAYGYTF	TGTGCCAGCAGTTCAGGGGGCGCCTATGGCTACACCTTC
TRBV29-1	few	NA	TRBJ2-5	CSVVWTWGEETQYF	TGCAGCGTTGTTTGGACCTGGGGGGAGGAGACCCAGTACTTC
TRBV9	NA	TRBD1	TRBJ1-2	CASSVDRDDYGYTF	TGTGCCAGCAGCGTGGACAGGGATGACTATGGCTACACCTTC
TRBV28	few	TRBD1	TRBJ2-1	CASREGQGSYNEQFF	TGTGCCAGCAGAGAGGGACAGGGAAGCTACAATGAGCAGTTCTTC
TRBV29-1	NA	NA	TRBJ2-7	CSVGGGSYEQYF	TGCAGCGTTGGTGGGGGTTCCTACGAGCAGTACTTC
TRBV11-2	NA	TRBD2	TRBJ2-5	CASSPRGLAGGVSQYF	TGTGCCAGCAGCCCACGAGGACTAGCGGGAGGAGTGTCCCAGTACTTC
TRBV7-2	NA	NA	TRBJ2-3	CASSLGVGHSSLEYF	TGTGCCAGCAGCTTAGGTGTGGGCCACTCCTCCCTGGAGTATTTT
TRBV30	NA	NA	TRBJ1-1	CAWSILGAMNTEAFF	TGTGCCTGGAGTATCTTGGGGGCCATGAACACTGAAGCTTTCTTT
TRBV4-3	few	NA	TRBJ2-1	CASSQEPEAGYNEQFF	TGCGCCAGCAGCCAAGAGCCGGAGGCCGGATACAATGAGCAGTTCTTC
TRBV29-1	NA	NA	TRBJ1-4	CSVARGSNEKLFF	TGCAGCGTTGCGCGCGGGTCTAATGAAAAACTGTTTTTT
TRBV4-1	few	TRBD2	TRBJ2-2	CASSQEAAGANTGELFF	TGCGCCAGCAGCCAAGAGGCAGCGGGAGCGAACACCGGGGAGCTGTTTTTT
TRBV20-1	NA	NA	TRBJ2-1	CSAPNRDEQFF	TGCAGTGCCCCTAACAGGGATGAGCAGTTCTTC
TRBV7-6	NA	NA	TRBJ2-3	CASSFPGTDTQYF	TGTGCCAGCAGCTTTCCAGGCACAGATACGCAGTATTTT
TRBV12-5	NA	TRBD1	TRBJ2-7	CASGLGTGVSEQYF	TGTGCTAGTGGTTTAGGGACAGGGGTGTCCGAGCAGTACTTC
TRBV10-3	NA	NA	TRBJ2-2	CAISGQTNTGELFF	TGTGCCATCAGTGGACAGACGAACACCGGGGAGCTGTTTTTT
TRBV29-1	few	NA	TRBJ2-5	CSVEDLWAQYF	TGCAGCGTTGAAGATCTGTGGGCCCAGTACTTC
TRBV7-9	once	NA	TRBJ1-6	CASSPRTGNSPLHF	TGTGCCAGCAGTCCGCGGACGGGCAATTCACCCCTCCACTTT
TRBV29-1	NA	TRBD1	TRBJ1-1	CSTRTGGITEAFF	TGCAGCACCCGGACAGGGGGTATCACTGAAGCTTTCTTT
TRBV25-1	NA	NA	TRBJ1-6	CASSEYTGPNSPLHF	TGTGCCAGCAGTGAATATACGGGCCCTAATTCACCCCTCCACTTT
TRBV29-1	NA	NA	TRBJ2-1	CSKGVYNEQFF	TGCAGCAAGGGCGTCTACAATGAGCAGTTCTTC
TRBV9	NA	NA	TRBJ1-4	CASSVAVLRREKLFF	TGTGCCAGCAGCGTAGCGGTGTTGCGGAGGGAAAAACTGTTTTTT
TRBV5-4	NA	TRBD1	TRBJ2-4	CASSSQGARAKNIQYF	TGTGCCAGCAGCTCGCAGGGGGCGCGGGCCAAAAACATTCAGTACTTC
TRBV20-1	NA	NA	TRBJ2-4	CSAEAKNIQYF	TGCAGTGCCGAGGCCAAAAACATTCAGTACTTC
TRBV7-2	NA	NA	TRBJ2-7	CASSRLAFEQYF	TGTGCCAGCAGCCGTCTAGCTTTCGAGCAGTACTTC
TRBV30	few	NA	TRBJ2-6	CAWSQTGANVLTF	TGTGCCTGGAGTCAGACTGGGGCCAACGTCCTGACTTTC
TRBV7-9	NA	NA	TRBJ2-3	CASGQSFTDTQYF	TGTGCCAGCGGCCAATCTTTCACAGATACGCAGTATTTT
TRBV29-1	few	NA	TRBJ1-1	CSVANLGRNTEAFF	TGCAGCGTTGCTAACTTGGGGCGGAACACTGAAGCTTTCTTT
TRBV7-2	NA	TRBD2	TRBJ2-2	CASSYGLAGAGELFF	TGTGCCAGCAGCTACGGACTAGCGGGAGCCGGGGAGCTGTTTTTT
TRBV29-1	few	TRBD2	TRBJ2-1	CSFEVLAGVYNEQFF	TGCAGCTTTGAAGTCCTAGCGGGGGTGTACAATGAGCAGTTCTTC
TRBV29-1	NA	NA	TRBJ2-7	CSATGQNEQYF	TGCAGCGCTACCGGACAGAACGAGCAGTACTTC
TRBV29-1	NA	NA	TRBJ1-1	CSVRPGNPNTEAFF	TGCAGCGTCCGCCCCGGGAACCCGAACACTGAAGCTTTCTTT
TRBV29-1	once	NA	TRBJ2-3	CSVEPAPLRTDTQYF	TGCAGCGTAGAACCGGCCCCCTTGAGGACAGATACGCAGTATTTT
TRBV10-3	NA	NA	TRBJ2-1	CAISEHNEPNEQFF	TGTGCCATCAGTGAGCACAACGAGCCGAATGAGCAGTTCTTC
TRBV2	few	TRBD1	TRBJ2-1	CASSEARTGLGEQFF	TGTGCCAGCAGTGAAGCTCGGACAGGGCTGGGTGAGCAGTTCTTC
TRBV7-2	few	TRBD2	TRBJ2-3	CASSTGLAGTDTQYF	TGTGCCAGCAGCACCGGACTAGCGGGAACAGATACGCAGTATTTT
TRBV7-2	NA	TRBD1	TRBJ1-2	CASRPTGALNGYTF	TGTGCCAGCAGGCCGACAGGGGCTTTGAATGGCTACACCTTC
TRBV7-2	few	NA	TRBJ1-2	CASSSSDAIYGYTF	TGTGCCAGCAGCTCCTCGGACGCTATCTATGGCTACACCTTC
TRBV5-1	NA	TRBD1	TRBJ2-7	CASSFTGTGSMEQYF	TGCGCCAGCAGCTTCACCGGGACAGGGAGTATGGAGCAGTACTTC
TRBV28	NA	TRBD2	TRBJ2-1	CASRPGASGTDNEQFF	TGTGCCAGCAGGCCCGGAGCTAGCGGGACCGACAATGAGCAGTTCTTC
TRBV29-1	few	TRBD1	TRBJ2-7	CSVRPGQNNEQYF	TGCAGCGTTAGACCGGGACAGAATAACGAGCAGTACTTC
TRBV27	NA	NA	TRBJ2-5	CASSLVGYQETQYF	TGTGCCAGCAGTTTAGTCGGATACCAAGAGACCCAGTACTTC
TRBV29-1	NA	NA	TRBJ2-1	CSVALGSYNEQFF	TGCAGCGTTGCACTGGGTTCGTACAATGAGCAGTTCTTC
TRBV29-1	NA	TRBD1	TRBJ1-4	CSVTGADEKLFF	TGCAGCGTGACAGGGGCGGATGAAAAACTGTTTTTT
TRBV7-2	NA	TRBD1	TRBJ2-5	CASSLWTGQETQYF	TGTGCCAGCAGCCTATGGACAGGACAAGAGACCCAGTACTTC
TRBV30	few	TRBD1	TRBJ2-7	CAWSATGETEQYF	TGTGCCTGGAGCGCGACAGGGGAAACGGAGCAGTACTTC
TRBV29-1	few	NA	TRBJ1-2	CSVAGTVYGYTF	TGCAGCGTCGCCGGGACGGTCTATGGCTACACCTTC
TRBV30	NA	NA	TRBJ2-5	CAWSVGGGRETQYF	TGTGCCTGGAGTGTAGGAGGGGGAAGGGAGACCCAGTACTTC